This T cell receptor beta chain was identified during a study of blood T cell repertoires in COVID-19. About the study: Collection of acute and convalescent COVID-19 samples took place in the United States, Italy and Spain. Sources were T cells, B-cell-depleted T cells, or PBMCs; the material itself was cDNA or gDNA.

In the study's own analysis: Amplified reference gene primers provided the basis for estimating nucleated cell counts. TCRdb's copy holds only in-frame clones and misses some; the assay was immunoSEQ multiplex PCR. That table is the source of V, J and clone size, and D and trimming were worked out from the DNA. The sample holds 400,000 to 500,000 clones, around 86% seen once. This clone was seen just once. The CDR3 runs to 16 residues. The germline V gene has CDR1 MGHDK and CDR2 SYGVNS. The V gene end was trimmed by 3 bases and the J gene end by 7 bases; junction bases not matched to a gene: 14. The sequence was obtained from a woman aged 25 to 45 with active or convalescent COVID-19. This chain links TRBV25-1 with TRBJ1-2, with 7 positions matching TRBD1. The sample comprised peripheral blood. The CDR3 bases are TGTGCCAGCAGTGATCCAGGACAGGTCCTTATGAGTGGCTACACCTTC. Protein sequence: CASSDPGQVLMSGYTF.